The next 24 T cell receptor beta chains were all read from a single sample in a study of T-cell memory formation after mild COVID-19. TCRdb reprocessed the 5' RACE reads via MiXCR and lists one record per CDR3 protein. The sample contains 200,000 to 300,000 distinct CDR3 sequences, approximately 15% of which appear only once. Sample: PBMCs or a T cell subset sorted from them (not recorded which). The receptors come from an adult woman who had mild COVID-19 (a few samples of this study predate the infection). Cell type and time point are not known.

This clonotype appeared a single time. V is TRBV12-3 or TRBV12-4 and J is TRBJ2-7; 7 bases align to TRBD2. The CDR3 covers 15 residues. The V gene end was trimmed by 6 bases and the J gene end by 3 bases; junction bases not matched to a gene: 11. CDR3 loop: CASSPGSSGRYEQYF. The DNA for the CDR3 is TGTGCCAGCAGCCCCGGAAGTAGCGGGCGCTACGAGCAGTACTTC.

This clonotype was detected once. The rearrangement joins TRBV6-5 to TRBJ1-4; D perhaps matches TRBD1 (5 bases). The V gene lost 3 bases and the J gene lost 4 bases, with 15 bases spanning the gap. The CDR3 length is 16 residues. Germline assignment: CDR1 MNHEY and CDR2 SVGAGI. CDR3 sequence reads: CASSYWTGGGNEKLFF. CDR3 nucleotides: TGTGCCAGCAGTTATTGGACCGGGGGGGGTAATGAAAAACTGTTTTTT.

J is TRBJ1-5 and V is TRBV29-1; 9 nucleotides match TRBD1. Germline trimming cut 4 bases from V and 2 bases from J; bases unmatched to any gene: 3. This CDR3 has 14 residues. The germline V gene has CDR1 SQVTM and CDR2 ANQGSEA. The CDR3 nucleotides are TGCAGCGTTGTACAGGGGGCTGGCAATCAGCCCCAGCATTTT. It specifies CSVVQGAGNQPQHF.

The V and J genes are TRBV7-2 and TRBJ2-7; the D gene is possibly TRBD2 (6 bases). The CDR3 consists of 15 residues. V was shortened by 1 base and J by 5 bases, with 15 bases between the two germline ends. CDR1 and CDR2 from the germline V gene are SGHTA and FQGNSA. CDR3 loop: CASSLDRLARNEQYF. As DNA, the CDR3 is TGTGCCAGCAGCTTAGATCGGCTAGCGAGGAACGAGCAGTACTTC.

This clonotype was counted a few times. V gene TRBV24-1 combines with J gene TRBJ2-7; no clear D gene. CDR1 KGHDR and CDR2 SFDVKD come from the germline V gene. V lost 3 bases and J lost 3, with 8 bases in between. This CDR3 contains 13 residues. The CDR3 DNA reads TGTGCCACCAGTGATACGGGCCTCTACGAGCAGTACTTC. Translating it yields CATSDTGLYEQYF.

The genes are TRBV20-1 and TRBJ1-4, with a tentative D call TRBD1 (6 bases). Trimming cost V 0 bases and J 0 bases, with 14 bases left between them. CDR3 size: 17 residues. Per germline, CDR1 DFQATT and CDR2 SNEGSKA (reference sequence). CDR3 DNA: TGCAGTGCTAGAGATCCTGGACAGCCTGCAACTAATGAAAAACTGTTTTTT. The encoded protein is CSARDPGQPATNEKLFF.

The gene calls are TRBV20-1 and TRBJ2-1; 8 bases map to TRBD2. This CDR3 is built from 14 residues. The germline CDR1 and CDR2 sequences are DFQATT and SNEGSKA (reference sequence). The junction had 7 bases not matched to a gene; V was cut back by 5 bases and J by 4 bases. CDR3: CSAPLAGSYNEQFF. The CDR3 nucleotides are TGCAGTGCTCCGTTAGCGGGGAGTTACAATGAGCAGTTCTTC.

The chain uses TRBV20-1 and TRBJ1-2, with a possible D match to TRBD1 (6 bases). This CDR3 contains 15 residues. With 3 bases removed from V and 8 bases from J, the gap between germline ends came to 22 bases. Germline lookup yields CDR1 DFQATT and CDR2 SNEGSKA (reference sequence). CDR3 sequence (DNA): TGCAGTGCTAGTCCCCCAAGTAAGGGGGGTGACGGCTACACCTTC. Translating gives CSASPPSKGGDGYTF.

J is TRBJ2-2 and V is TRBV7-9, with a possible D match to TRBD2 (6 bases). Germline CDR1 is SEHNR and CDR2 is FQNEAQ (reference sequence). The CDR3 runs to 14 residues. Deletions cut 5 bases from V and 6 bases from J, with 13 bases between. The CDR3 DNA sequence: TGTGCCAGCAGCCTCAGGCGGGAATCCGGGGAGCTGTTTTTT. Its protein is CASSLRRESGELFF.

V is TRBV27 and J is TRBJ2-1; D ambiguous. The germline V gene has CDR1 MNHEY and CDR2 SMNVEV (reference sequence). This CDR3 spans 12 amino acids. Trimming pared 8 bases from V and 9 bases from J, leaving 14 bases between. CDR3 bases: TGTGCCAGCGCTAGGTGGGGTGTTGAGCAGTTCTTC. Residues: CASARWGVEQFF.

In its sample, this clonotype was seen a few times. This rearrangement joins TRBV6-5 to TRBJ1-2; no clear D gene. Trimming stripped 0 bases from V and 1 base from J, with 15 bases between. The CDR3 is made up of 17 amino acids. Germline V CDR1 and CDR2: MNHEY, SVGAGI. CDR3 amino acids: CASSYSVRTPSNYGYTF. The CDR3 DNA is TGTGCCAGCAGTTACTCGGTCCGCACGCCTAGTAACTATGGCTACACCTTC.

This clonotype was detected only a few times. This chain joins TRBV20-1 and TRBJ1-2; no reliable D call. The CDR3 contains 10 residues. V lost 5 bases to trimming and J lost 6 bases, with 7 bases between them. Germline lookup yields CDR1 DFQATT and CDR2 SNEGSKA (reference sequence). CDR3: CSALRDGYTF. The CDR3 DNA sequence: TGCAGTGCTCTTCGGGATGGCTACACCTTC.

The chain combines TRBV12-3 or TRBV12-4 with TRBJ2-7, with TRBD2 matching 9 bases. V gave up 3 bases and J gave up 12 bases; unmatched junction bases: 9. The length of the CDR3 is 13 residues. The CDR3 region has the DNA TGTGCCAGCAGTTTTTCGTCAGGGACTAGCCCGTACTTC. Protein: CASSFSSGTSPYF.

This clonotype has more than one count but fewer than ten. The chain links TRBV29-1 to TRBJ2-1; TRBD1 agrees at 8 bases. V gave up 7 bases and J gave up 12 bases; unmatched junction bases: 11. The CDR3 consists of 12 residues. CDR1 SQVTM and CDR2 ANQGSEA come from the germline V gene. The CDR3 region is CSAYRQGKVQFF. CDR3 nucleotides: TGCAGCGCTTACCGACAGGGGAAGGTGCAGTTCTTC.

The rearrangement uses TRBV3-1 and TRBJ2-5, with TRBD1 as a possible D gene (6 bases). The V gene's germline CDR1 is LGHDT and CDR2 YNNKEL (reference sequence). The CDR3 runs to 14 residues. Trimming left V 3 bases short and J 5 bases short, with 13 bases between. This CDR3 reads CASSQGAIGETQYF. In DNA, the CDR3 is TGTGCCAGCAGCCAGGGGGCCATCGGGGAGACCCAGTACTTC.

J is TRBJ1-3 and V is TRBV12-3 or TRBV12-4; D gene unclear. The CDR3 loop spans 12 amino acids. The V and J ends lost 3 bases and 3 bases respectively, with 3 bases between them. CDR3 loop: CASSFFGNTIYF. The DNA of the CDR3 is TGTGCCAGCAGTTTTTTTGGAAACACCATATATTTT.

The chain combines TRBV6-1 with TRBJ1-1, with no clear D. CDR3 size: 13 residues. Germline V gives CDR1 MNHNS, CDR2 SASEGT. V was trimmed by 7 bases and J by 6 bases, leaving 15 bases between them. The CDR3 nucleotides read TGTGCCAGCAATCAAAGGTCGGGTGCTGAAGCTTTCTTT. Translation: CASNQRSGAEAFF.

The chain carries TRBV6-6 and TRBJ2-5; the D is unclear. Germline assignment: CDR1 MNHNY and CDR2 SVGAGI (reference sequence). The CDR3 has 13 amino acids. With 0 bases removed from V and 5 bases from J, the gap between germline ends came to 7 bases. CDR3 sequence reads: CASSYSEMETQYF. The DNA of the CDR3 is TGTGCCAGCAGTTACTCAGAAATGGAGACCCAGTACTTC.

The genes are TRBV7-2 and TRBJ1-1; D is possibly TRBD1 (6 bases). There are 15 residues in the CDR3. Deletions cut 4 bases from V and 1 base from J, with 13 bases between. Looked up from germline, CDR1 is SGHTA and CDR2 is FQGNSA. The CDR3 DNA reads as TGTGCCAGCAGCTCGCTCGGACAGCCGAACACTGAAGCTTTCTTT. Translated, it gives CASSSLGQPNTEAFF.

The rearrangement uses TRBV12-3 or TRBV12-4 and TRBJ1-4; D not certain. This CDR3 spans 12 amino acids. Trimming shortened V by 8 bases and J by 8 bases, and 12 bases separated the two germline ends. DNA for the CDR3: TGTGCCAGCCGGGGAGGCTGGGAAAAACTGTTTTTT. It encodes CASRGGWEKLFF.

This clonotype qualifies as medium-sized (0.01 to 0.1%). The chain uses TRBV7-8 and TRBJ2-5, with 7 bases matching TRBD1. Germline V gene lookup returns CDR1 SGHVS and CDR2 FQNEAQ. J gave up 3 bases and V 4 bases, and 8 bases lay outside the gene matches. The CDR3 covers 15 residues. As DNA, the CDR3 is TGTGCCAGCAGCTCCAGCAGGGGGTATGAAGAGACCCAGTACTTC. Translating it yields CASSSSRGYEETQYF.

This clonotype was counted a few times. CDR3 bases: TGTGCCAGCAGCTTAGCGGGTGCGGGAAGAACCGGGGAGCTGTTTTTT. Encoded protein: CASSLAGAGRTGELFF. The V gene is TRBV11-2, the J gene TRBJ2-2; D possibly corresponds to TRBD2 (6 bases). Per germline, CDR1 SGHAT and CDR2 FQNNGV. V dropped 1 base and J dropped 5 bases, with 14 bases sitting between them. This CDR3 has 16 amino acids.

This chain links TRBV11-2 with TRBJ2-2, with D possibly TRBD2 on 5 matching bases. V shed 2 bases and J shed 6 bases, with 13 bases lying between them. Per germline, CDR1 SGHAT and CDR2 FQNNGV. This CDR3 has 15 residues. The CDR3 here is CASSLITLAPGELFF. CDR3 in DNA: TGTGCCAGCAGCTTAATTACGCTAGCCCCCGGGGAGCTGTTTTTT. Variable domain in full (rest from reference TRBV11-2 and TRBJ2-2): EAGVAQSPRYKIIEKRQSVAFWCNPISGHATLYWYQQILGQGPKLLIQFQNNGVVDDSQLPKDRFSAERLKGVDSTLKIQPAKLEDSAVYLCASSLITLAPGELFFGEGSRLTVL.

The chain carries TRBV5-5 and TRBJ2-4; D remains ambiguous. CDR3 length equals 16 residues. Trimming pared 0 bases from V and 7 bases from J, leaving 17 bases between. Germline lookup yields CDR1 SGHKS and CDR2 YYEKEE (reference sequence). The CDR3 spells CASSLGWQVLRNIQYF. In DNA form, the CDR3 reads TGTGCCAGCAGCTTGGGATGGCAGGTCCTGAGGAACATTCAGTACTTC. Combining the CDR3 with reference TRBV5-5 and TRBJ2-4 gives the whole variable domain DAGVTQSPTHLIKTRGQQVTLRCSPISGHKSVSWYQQVLGQGPQFIFQYYEKEERGRGNFPDRFSARQFPNYSSELNVNALLLGDSALYLCASSLGWQVLRNIQYFGAGTRLSVL.